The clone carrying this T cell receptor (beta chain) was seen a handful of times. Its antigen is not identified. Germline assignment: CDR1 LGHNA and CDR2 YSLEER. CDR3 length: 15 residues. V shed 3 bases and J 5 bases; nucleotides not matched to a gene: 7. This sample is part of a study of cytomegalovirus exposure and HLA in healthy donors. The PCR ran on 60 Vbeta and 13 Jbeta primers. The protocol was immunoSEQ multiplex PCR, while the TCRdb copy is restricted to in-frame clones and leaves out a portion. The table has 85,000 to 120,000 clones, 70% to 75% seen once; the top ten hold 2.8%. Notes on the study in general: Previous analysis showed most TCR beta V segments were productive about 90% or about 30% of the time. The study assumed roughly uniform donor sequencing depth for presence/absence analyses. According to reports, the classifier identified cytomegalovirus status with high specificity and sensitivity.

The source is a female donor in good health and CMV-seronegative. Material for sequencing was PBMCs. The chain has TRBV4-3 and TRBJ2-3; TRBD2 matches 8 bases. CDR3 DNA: TGCGCCAGCAGCCAGGGACTAGTAGGTAGAGATACGCAGTATTTT. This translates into CASSQGLVGRDTQYF.